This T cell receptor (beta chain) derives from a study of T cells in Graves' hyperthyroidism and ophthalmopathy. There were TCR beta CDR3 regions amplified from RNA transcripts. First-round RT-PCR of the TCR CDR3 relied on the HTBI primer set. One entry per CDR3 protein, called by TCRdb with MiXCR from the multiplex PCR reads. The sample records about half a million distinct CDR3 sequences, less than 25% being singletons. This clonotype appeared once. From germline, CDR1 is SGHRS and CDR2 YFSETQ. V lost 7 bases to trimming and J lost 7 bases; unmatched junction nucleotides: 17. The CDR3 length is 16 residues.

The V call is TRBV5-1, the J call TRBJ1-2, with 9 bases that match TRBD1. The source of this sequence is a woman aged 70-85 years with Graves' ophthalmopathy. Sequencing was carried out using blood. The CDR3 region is CASRPVGDRARSGYTF. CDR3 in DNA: TGCGCCAGCCGCCCCGTGGGGGACAGGGCTCGTTCTGGCTACACCTTC.